A single sample gave rise to the 5 T cell receptor beta chains below, sequenced in a study of identical twins. TCRdb ran MiXCR on the 5' RACE reads and lists one entry per CDR3 protein. The table lists about 550,000 distinct CDR3 sequences, more than 20% of them singletons. These sequences were also reported in another study, on yellow fever vaccine responses in identical twins.

Sequences were obtained from CD4+ T cells sorted from blood. The origin of the receptors is a woman aged 18-29 years in good health.

The V gene is TRBV4-2, the J gene TRBJ2-3; D is ambiguous. V dropped 4 bases and J dropped 2 bases, with 16 bases sitting between them. Germline loops: CDR1 LGHNA, CDR2 YNFKEQ. The CDR3 covers 16 residues. The CDR3 region has the DNA TGTGCCAGCAGCCCCGGCCCCAGATACACCACAGATACGCAGTATTTT. This translates into CASSPGPRYTTDTQYF.

This clonotype was picked up a small number of times. The J gene is TRBJ1-1, the V gene TRBV5-1; D is uncertain. With 1 base removed from V and 2 bases from J, the gap between germline ends came to 9 bases. The V gene's germline CDR1 is SGHRS and CDR2 YFSETQ. The CDR3 runs 14 residues. The CDR3 DNA reads as TGCGCCAGCAGCTTGCGGAGTATTAACACTGAAGCTTTCTTT. It codes for CASSLRSINTEAFF.

A few counts support this clonotype. J is TRBJ1-1 and V is TRBV7-9, with D possibly TRBD1 on 5 matching bases. V was clipped by 5 bases and J by 0 bases, with 13 bases between them. Per germline, CDR1 SEHNR and CDR2 FQNEAQ (reference sequence). This CDR3 is 15 amino acids long. CDR3 protein: CASSHRDGMNTEAFF. Here the CDR3 DNA reads TGTGCCAGCAGCCATCGGGACGGGATGAACACTGAAGCTTTCTTT.

V usage is TRBV12-3 or TRBV12-4 and J usage is TRBJ2-2; no clear D gene. Trimming removed 3 bases at V and 0 bases at J, with 8 bases between. There are 15 residues in the CDR3. This CDR3 is CASSFGITNTGELFF. CDR3 bases: TGTGCCAGCAGTTTCGGCATTACGAACACCGGGGAGCTGTTTTTT.

In its sample, this clonotype was seen a few times. The V and J genes are TRBV6-1 and TRBJ2-7, with D uncertain. Trimming removed 6 bases from V and 5 bases from J, with 14 bases in between. Germline V gene lookup returns CDR1 MNHNS and CDR2 SASEGT. CDR3 length: 13 residues. The CDR3, as DNA: TGTGCCAGCAGCCGCCATGGGGTAGACGAGCAGTACGTC. It codes for CASSRHGVDEQYV.